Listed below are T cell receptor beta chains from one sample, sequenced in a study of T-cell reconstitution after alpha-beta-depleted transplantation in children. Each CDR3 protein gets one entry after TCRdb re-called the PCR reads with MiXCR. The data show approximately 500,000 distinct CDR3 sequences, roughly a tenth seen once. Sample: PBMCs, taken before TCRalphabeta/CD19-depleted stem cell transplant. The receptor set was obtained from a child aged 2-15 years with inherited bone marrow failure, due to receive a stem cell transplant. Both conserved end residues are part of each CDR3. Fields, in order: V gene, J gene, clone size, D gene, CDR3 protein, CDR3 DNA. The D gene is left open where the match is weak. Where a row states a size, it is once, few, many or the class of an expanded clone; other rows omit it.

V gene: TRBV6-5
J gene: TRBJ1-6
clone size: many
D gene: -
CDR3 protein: CASIPRPGLVSSPLHF
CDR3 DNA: TGTGCCAGCATCCCCAGACCGGGCCTAGTATCTTCACCCCTCCACTTT

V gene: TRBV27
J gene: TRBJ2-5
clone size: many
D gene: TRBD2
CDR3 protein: CASSGLAGVETQYF
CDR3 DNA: TGTGCCAGCAGCGGGCTAGCGGGAGTAGAGACCCAGTACTTC

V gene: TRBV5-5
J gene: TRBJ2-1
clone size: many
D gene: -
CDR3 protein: CASSMPDASEQFF
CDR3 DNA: TGTGCCAGCAGCATGCCGGACGCGAGTGAGCAGTTCTTC

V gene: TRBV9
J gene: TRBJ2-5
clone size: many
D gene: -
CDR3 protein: CASSVDAQLKTQYF
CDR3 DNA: TGTGCCAGCAGCGTAGACGCCCAGCTGAAGACCCAGTACTTC

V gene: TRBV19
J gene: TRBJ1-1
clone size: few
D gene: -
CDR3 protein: CASSTRQRTEAFF
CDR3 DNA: TGTGCCAGTAGTACCAGACAGAGGACTGAAGCTTTCTTT

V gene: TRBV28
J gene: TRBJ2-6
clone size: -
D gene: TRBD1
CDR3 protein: CASSYTGGNGAIVLTF
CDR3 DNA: TGTGCCAGCAGCTACACAGGGGGCAACGGGGCCATCGTCCTGACTTTC

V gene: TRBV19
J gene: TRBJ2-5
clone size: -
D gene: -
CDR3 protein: CASSTAASQETQYF
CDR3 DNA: TGTGCCAGTAGCACTGCAGCTTCTCAAGAGACCCAGTACTTC

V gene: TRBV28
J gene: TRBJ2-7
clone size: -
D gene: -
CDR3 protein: CASSWGDSHEQYF
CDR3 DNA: TGTGCCAGCAGTTGGGGGGACTCCCACGAGCAGTACTTC

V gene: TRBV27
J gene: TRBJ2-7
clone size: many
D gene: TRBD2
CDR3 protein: CASSVRLAGGSYEQYF
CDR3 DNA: TGTGCCAGCAGTGTCCGACTAGCGGGAGGGTCCTACGAGCAGTACTTC

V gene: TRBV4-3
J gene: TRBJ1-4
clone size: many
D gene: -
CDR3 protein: CASSQDKFPLSREKLFF
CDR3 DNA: TGCGCCAGCAGCCAAGACAAGTTCCCCCTAAGTCGGGAAAAACTGTTTTTT

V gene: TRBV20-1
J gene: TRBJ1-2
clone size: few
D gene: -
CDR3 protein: CSARDDLFYGYTF
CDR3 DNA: TGCAGTGCTAGAGATGATCTGTTCTATGGCTACACCTTC

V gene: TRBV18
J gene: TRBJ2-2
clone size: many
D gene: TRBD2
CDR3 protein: CASSRWYAGDGTGELFF
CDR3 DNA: TGTGCCAGCTCGCGGTGGTACGCGGGAGATGGTACCGGGGAGCTGTTTTTT

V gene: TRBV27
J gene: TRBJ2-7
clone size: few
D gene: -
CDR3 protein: CATSQRWGRSYEQYF
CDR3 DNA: TGTGCCACCTCTCAACGCTGGGGCAGGAGCTACGAGCAGTACTTC

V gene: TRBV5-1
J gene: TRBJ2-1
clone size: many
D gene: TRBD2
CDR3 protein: CASSLAQAGKQFF
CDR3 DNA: TGCGCCAGCAGCTTGGCCCAAGCGGGAAAGCAGTTCTTC

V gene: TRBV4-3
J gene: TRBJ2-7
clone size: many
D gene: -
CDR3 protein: CASSQDGISDEQYF
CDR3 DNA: TGCGCCAGCAGCCAAGACGGGATCTCCGACGAGCAGTACTTC

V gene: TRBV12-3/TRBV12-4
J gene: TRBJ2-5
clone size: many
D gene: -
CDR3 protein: CASSYGGGETQYF
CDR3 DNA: TGTGCCAGCAGTTACGGTGGGGGAGAGACCCAGTACTTC

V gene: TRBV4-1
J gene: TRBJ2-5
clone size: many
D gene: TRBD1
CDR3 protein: CASSQDLGTGPQETQYF
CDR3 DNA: TGCGCCAGCAGCCAAGATTTGGGGACAGGGCCACAAGAGACCCAGTACTTC

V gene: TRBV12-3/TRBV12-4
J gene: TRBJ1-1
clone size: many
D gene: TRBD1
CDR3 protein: CASRGWTGFYTEAFF
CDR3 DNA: TGTGCCAGCAGGGGGTGGACAGGGTTCTACACTGAAGCTTTCTTT

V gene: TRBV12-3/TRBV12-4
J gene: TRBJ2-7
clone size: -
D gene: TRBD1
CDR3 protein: CASSLNPDRGDGEQYF
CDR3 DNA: TGTGCCAGCAGTTTAAACCCGGACAGGGGGGATGGCGAGCAGTACTTC

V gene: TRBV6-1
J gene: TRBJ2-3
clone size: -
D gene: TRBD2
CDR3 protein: CASSPTSPLFTDTQYF
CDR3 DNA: TGTGCCAGCAGTCCGACTAGCCCCCTCTTCACAGATACGCAGTATTTT

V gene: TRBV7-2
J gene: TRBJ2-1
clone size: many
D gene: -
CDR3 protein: CASSRERREVNEQFF
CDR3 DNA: TGTGCCAGCAGTCGGGAGAGGCGCGAGGTCAATGAGCAGTTCTTC

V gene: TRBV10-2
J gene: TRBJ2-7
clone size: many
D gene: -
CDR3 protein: CASIPSRDSSYEQYF
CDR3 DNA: TGCGCCAGCATCCCATCACGGGACTCCTCCTACGAGCAGTACTTC

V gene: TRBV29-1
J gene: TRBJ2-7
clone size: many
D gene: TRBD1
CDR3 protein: CSAPIPGQVDYEQYF
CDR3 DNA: TGCAGCGCCCCAATTCCGGGACAGGTTGACTACGAGCAGTACTTC

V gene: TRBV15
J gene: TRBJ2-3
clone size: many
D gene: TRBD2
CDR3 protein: CATSRVREGRGDTQYF
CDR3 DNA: TGTGCCACCAGCAGAGTACGGGAGGGCCGGGGAGATACGCAGTATTTT

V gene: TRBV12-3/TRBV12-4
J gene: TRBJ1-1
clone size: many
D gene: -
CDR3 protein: CASSPRQGRGPEAFF
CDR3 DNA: TGTGCCAGCAGTCCACGTCAGGGGAGAGGGCCTGAAGCTTTCTTT

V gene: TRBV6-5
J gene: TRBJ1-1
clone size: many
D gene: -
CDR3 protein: CASSSVMWLTEAFF
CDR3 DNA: TGTGCCAGCAGTTCTGTCATGTGGCTCACTGAAGCTTTCTTT

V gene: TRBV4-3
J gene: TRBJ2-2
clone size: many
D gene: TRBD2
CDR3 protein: CASSQDWVAGVTGELFF
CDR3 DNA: TGCGCCAGCAGCCAAGATTGGGTAGCGGGAGTAACCGGGGAGCTGTTTTTT

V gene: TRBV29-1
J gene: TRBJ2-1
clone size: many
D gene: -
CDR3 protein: CSVRPSYNEQFF
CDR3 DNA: TGCAGCGTTCGGCCGTCCTACAATGAGCAGTTCTTC

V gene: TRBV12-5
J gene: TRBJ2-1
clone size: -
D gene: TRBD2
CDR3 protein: CASGSVPGTSAFRGNEQFF
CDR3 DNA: TGTGCTAGTGGTTCCGTCCCCGGGACTAGCGCCTTTAGGGGCAATGAGCAGTTCTTC

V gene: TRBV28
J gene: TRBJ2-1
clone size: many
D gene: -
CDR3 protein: CASSLRVDYNEQFF
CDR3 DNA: TGTGCCAGCAGTTTAAGAGTAGACTACAATGAGCAGTTCTTC

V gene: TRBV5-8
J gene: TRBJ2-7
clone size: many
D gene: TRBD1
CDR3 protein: CASSLVPWDRVYEQYF
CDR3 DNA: TGTGCCAGCAGCTTGGTACCGTGGGACAGGGTCTACGAGCAGTACTTC

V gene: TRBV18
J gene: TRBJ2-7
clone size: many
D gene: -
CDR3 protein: CASSPEEDSYEQYF
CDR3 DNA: TGTGCCAGCTCACCGGAGGAGGACTCCTACGAGCAGTACTTC

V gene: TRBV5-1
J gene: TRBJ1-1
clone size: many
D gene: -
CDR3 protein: CASSLLQATDTEAFF
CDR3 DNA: TGCGCCAGCAGCTTGTTACAGGCCACTGATACTGAAGCTTTCTTT

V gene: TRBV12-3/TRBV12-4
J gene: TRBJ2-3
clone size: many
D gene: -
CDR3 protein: CASSLTYSSLTDTQYF
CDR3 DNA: TGTGCCAGCAGTTTAACGTATTCTAGCTTGACAGATACGCAGTATTTT

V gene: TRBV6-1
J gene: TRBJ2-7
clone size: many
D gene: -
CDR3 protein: CASSPLGGLIQEQYF
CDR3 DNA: TGTGCCAGCAGCCCTCTCGGGGGACTTATCCAGGAGCAGTACTTC

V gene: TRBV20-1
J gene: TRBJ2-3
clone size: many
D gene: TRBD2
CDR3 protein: CSATLAPRTDTQYF
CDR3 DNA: TGCAGTGCCACACTAGCGCCACGCACAGATACGCAGTATTTT

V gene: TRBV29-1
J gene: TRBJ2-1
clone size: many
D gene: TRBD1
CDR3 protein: CSVRGQVDEQFF
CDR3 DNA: TGCAGCGTTAGGGGGCAGGTCGATGAGCAGTTCTTC

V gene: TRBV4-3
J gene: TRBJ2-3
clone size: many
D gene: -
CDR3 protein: CASSQDPKLYRDGTDTQYF
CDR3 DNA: TGCGCCAGCAGCCAAGATCCGAAGTTGTACAGGGATGGTACAGATACGCAGTATTTT

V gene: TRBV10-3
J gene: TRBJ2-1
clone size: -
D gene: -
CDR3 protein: CAISELGDNEQFF
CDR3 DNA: TGTGCCATCAGTGAACTAGGCGACAATGAGCAGTTCTTC